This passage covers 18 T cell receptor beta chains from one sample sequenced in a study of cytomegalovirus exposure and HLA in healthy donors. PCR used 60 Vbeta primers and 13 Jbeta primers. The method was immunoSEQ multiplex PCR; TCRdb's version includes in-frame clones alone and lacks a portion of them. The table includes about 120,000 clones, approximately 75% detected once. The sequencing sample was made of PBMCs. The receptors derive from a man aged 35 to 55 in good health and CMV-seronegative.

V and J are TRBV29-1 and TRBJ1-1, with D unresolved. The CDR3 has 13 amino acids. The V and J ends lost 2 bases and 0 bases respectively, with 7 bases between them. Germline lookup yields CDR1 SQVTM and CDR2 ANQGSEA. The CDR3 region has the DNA TGCAGCGTTGAAACAGCAATGAACACTGAAGCTTTCTTT. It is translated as CSVETAMNTEAFF.

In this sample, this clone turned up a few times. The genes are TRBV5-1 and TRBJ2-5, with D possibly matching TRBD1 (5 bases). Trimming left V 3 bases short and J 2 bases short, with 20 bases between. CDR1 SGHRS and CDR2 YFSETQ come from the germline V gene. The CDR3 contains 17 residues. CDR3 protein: CASSWVPVRQFQETQYF. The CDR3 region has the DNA TGCGCCAGCAGCTGGGTACCAGTAAGACAGTTTCAAGAGACCCAGTACTTC.

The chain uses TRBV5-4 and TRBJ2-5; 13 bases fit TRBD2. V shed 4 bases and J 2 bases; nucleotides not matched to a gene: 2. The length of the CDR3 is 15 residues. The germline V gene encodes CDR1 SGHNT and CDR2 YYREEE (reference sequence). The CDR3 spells CASSRGLAGQETQYF. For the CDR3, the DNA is TGTGCCAGCAGCCGGGGACTAGCGGGACAAGAGACCCAGTACTTC.

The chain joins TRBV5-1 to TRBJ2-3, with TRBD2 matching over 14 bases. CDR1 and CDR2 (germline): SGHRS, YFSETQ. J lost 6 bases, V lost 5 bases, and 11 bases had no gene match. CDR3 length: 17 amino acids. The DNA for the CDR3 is TGCGCCAGCAGTTTCGCCCCGACTAGCGGGGGGGAGGATACGCAGTATTTT. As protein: CASSFAPTSGGEDTQYF.

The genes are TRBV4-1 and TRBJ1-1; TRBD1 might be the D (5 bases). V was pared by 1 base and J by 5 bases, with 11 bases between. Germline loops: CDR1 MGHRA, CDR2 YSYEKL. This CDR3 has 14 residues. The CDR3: CASSQVPGRTEAFF. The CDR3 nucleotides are TGCGCCAGCAGCCAAGTTCCAGGGCGTACTGAAGCTTTCTTT.

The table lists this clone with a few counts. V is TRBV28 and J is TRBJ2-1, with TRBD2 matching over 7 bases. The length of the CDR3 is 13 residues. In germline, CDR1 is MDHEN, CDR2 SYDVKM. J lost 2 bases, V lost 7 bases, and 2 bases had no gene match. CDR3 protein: CASNGRPYNEQFF. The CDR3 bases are TGTGCCAGCAACGGGAGGCCCTACAATGAGCAGTTCTTC. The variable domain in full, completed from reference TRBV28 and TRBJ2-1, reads DVKVTQSSRYLVKRTGEKVFLECVQDMDHENMFWYRQDPGLGLRLIYFSYDVKMKEKGDIPEGYSVSREKKERFSLILESASTNQTSMYLCASNGRPYNEQFFGPGTRLTVL.

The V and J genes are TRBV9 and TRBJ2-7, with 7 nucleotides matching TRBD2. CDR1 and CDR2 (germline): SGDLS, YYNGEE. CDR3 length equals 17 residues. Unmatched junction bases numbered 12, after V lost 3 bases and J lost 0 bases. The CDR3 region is CASSASTGRGNSYEQYF. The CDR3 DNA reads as TGTGCCAGCAGCGCGTCTACGGGGAGGGGCAACTCCTACGAGCAGTACTTC.

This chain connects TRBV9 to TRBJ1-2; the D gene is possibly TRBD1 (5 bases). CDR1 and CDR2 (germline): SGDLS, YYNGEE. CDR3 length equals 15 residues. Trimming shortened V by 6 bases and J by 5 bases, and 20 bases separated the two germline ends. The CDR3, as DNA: TGTGCCAGCACCCCCTCCCCGACAGACCGGTATGGCTACACCTTC. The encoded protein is CASTPSPTDRYGYTF.

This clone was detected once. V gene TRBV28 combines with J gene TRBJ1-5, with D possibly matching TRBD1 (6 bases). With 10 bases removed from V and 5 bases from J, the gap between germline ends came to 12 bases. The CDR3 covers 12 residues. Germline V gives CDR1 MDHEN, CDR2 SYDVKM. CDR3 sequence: CAIQGTDQPQHF. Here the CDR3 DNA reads TGTGCCATACAGGGTACGGATCAGCCCCAGCATTTT. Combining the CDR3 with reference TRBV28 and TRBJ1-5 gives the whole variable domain DVKVTQSSRYLVKRTGEKVFLECVQDMDHENMFWYRQDPGLGLRLIYFSYDVKMKEKGDIPEGYSVSREKKERFSLILESASTNQTSMYLCAIQGTDQPQHFGDGTRLSIL.

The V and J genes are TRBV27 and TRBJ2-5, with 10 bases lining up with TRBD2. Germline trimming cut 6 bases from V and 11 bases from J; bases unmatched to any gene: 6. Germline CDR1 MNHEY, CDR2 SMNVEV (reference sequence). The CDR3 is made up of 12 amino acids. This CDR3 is CASSQAGGEQYF. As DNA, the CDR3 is TGTGCCAGCAGCCAAGCGGGAGGGGAGCAGTACTTC.

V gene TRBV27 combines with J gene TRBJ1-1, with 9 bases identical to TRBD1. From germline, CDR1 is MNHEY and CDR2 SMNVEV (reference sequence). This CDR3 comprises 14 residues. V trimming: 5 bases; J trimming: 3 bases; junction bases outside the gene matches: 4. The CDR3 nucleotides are TGTGCCAGCAGTACAGGGGGCCGACACACTGAAGCTTTCTTT. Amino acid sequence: CASSTGGRHTEAFF.

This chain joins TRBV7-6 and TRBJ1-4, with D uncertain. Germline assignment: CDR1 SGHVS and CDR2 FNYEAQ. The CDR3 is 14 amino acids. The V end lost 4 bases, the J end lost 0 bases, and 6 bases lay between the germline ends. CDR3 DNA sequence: TGTGCCAGCAGCTCTGAGCCAACTAATGAAAAACTGTTTTTT. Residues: CASSSEPTNEKLFF.

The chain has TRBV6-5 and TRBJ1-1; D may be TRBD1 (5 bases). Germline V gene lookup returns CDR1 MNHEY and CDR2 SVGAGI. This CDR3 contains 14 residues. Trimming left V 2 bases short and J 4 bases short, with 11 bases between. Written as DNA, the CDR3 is TGTGCCAGCAGTTACGAGGGGAGGGGCACTGAAGCTTTCTTT. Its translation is CASSYEGRGTEAFF.

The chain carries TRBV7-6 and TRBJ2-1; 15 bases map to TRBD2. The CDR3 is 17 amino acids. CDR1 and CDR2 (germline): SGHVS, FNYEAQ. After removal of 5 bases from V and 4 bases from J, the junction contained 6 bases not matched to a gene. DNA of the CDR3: TGTGCCAGCAGCCCTTGGACTAGCGGGAGGGCATACAATGAGCAGTTCTTC. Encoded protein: CASSPWTSGRAYNEQFF.

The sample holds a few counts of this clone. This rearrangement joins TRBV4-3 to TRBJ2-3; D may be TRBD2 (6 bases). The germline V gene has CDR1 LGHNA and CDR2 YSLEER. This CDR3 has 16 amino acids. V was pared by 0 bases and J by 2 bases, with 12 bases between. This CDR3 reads CASSQDYGGATDTQYF. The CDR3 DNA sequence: TGCGCCAGCAGCCAAGATTACGGGGGAGCCACAGATACGCAGTATTTT.

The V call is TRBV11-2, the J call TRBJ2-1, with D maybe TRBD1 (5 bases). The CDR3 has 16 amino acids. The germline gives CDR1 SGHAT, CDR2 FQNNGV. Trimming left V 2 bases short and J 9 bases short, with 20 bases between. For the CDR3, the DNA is TGTGCCAGCAGCTTATCCGTGACAGACGTTTTCATTGAGCAGTTCTTC. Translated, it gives CASSLSVTDVFIEQFF.

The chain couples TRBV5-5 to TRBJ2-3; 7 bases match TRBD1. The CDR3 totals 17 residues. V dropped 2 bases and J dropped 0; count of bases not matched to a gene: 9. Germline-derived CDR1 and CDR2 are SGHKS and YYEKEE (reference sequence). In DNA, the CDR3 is TGTGCCAGCAGCTTTCGGACAGGAGCGTCTAGCACAGATACGCAGTATTTT. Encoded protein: CASSFRTGASSTDTQYF.

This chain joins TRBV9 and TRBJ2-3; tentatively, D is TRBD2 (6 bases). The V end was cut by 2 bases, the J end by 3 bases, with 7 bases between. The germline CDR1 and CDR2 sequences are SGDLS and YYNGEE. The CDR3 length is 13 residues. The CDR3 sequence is CASSVGGTDTQYF. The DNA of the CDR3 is TGTGCCAGCAGCGTCGGGGGTACAGATACGCAGTATTTT.